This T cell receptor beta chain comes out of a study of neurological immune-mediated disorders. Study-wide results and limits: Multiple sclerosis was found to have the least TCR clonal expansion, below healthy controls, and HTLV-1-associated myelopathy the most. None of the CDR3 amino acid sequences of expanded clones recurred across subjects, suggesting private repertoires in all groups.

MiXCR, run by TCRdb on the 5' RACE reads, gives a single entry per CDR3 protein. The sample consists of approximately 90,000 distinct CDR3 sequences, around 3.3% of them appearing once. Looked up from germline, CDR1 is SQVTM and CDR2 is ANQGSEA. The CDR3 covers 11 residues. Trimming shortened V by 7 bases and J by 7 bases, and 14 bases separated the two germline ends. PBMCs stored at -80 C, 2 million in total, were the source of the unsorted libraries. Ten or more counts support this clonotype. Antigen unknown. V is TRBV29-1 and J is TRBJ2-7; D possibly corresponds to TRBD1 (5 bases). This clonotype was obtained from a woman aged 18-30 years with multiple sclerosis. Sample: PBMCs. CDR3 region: CSGTSLGEQYF. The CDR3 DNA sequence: TGCAGCGGGACATCCTTGGGAGAGCAGTACTTC.